This T cell receptor (beta chain) was captured in a study of shared clonotypes between healthy human individuals. About the study: CD4 naive and CD4 memory each took three plates per donor, while CD8 naive took two and CD8 memory one.

Using immunoSEQ multiplex PCR, the repertoire was profiled, and TCRdb retains in-frame clones only, with some absent. Among 2.3 million or so clones listed, 90% to 95% were seen once. Study-wide results and caveats: Memory subsets generally showed lower estimated richness than naive subsets.

To note about this clone: Its antigen is unidentified.

Germline CDR1 reads SGHRS; CDR2 reads YFSETQ. Trimming cost V 4 bases and J 2 bases; bases outside gene matches: 7. The CDR3 sequence is 15 residues long. The source is a young man in good health. Some clones in this sample may be carry-over from other donors' samples. The sequenced sample was naive CD4+ T cells from PBMCs. The sample's subset: CD45RA+ positively selected. J is TRBJ2-5 and V is TRBV5-1; TRBD1 matches at 8 bases. The CDR3 DNA sequence: TGCGCCAGCAGCAAATTCGGGACAGGACAAGAGACCCAGTACTTC. Its translation is CASSKFGTGQETQYF.